The 15 T cell receptor beta chains presented below share a single source sample, sequenced in a study of patients and donors after allogeneic stem cell transplantation. TCRdb re-called the RT-PCR reads through MiXCR, storing one row per CDR3 protein. The repertoire consists of about 960,000 distinct CDR3 sequences, with under 20% occurring once and the leading ten covering roughly 6.4%. The sequencing input was blood, either unsorted or a sorted T cell fraction (not recorded which). The receptors derive from a human donor who was either an allogeneic HSCT recipient or a stem cell or donor lymphocyte infusion donor (not recorded which). It is not recorded whose cells these are; they may come from a transplant donor.

This clonotype occurred a few times. The rearrangement links TRBV20-1 to TRBJ2-1; 9 bases match TRBD1. V shed 6 bases and J 8 bases; nucleotides not matched to a gene: 11. This CDR3 spans 14 amino acids. Per germline, CDR1 DFQATT and CDR2 SNEGSKA (reference sequence). CDR3 sequence reads: CSALGGQGRYEQFF. Written as DNA, the CDR3 is TGCAGTGCCCTGGGGGGACAGGGAAGGTATGAGCAGTTCTTC.

V gene TRBV29-1 combines with J gene TRBJ2-3; 7 bases agree with TRBD2. This CDR3 comprises 16 residues. CDR1 and CDR2 from the germline V gene are SQVTM and ANQGSEA. With 7 bases clipped from V and 6 bases from J, the junction kept 19 bases outside the gene matches. The CDR3 DNA follows: TGCAGCGCCCATGTGTGGGAGGGCCAGCAAAGGGATACGCAGTATTTT. This codes for CSAHVWEGQQRDTQYF.

This clonotype was seen more than once but under ten times. V usage is TRBV6-6 and J usage is TRBJ2-5; D is undetermined. Germline V lookup: CDR1 MNHNY, CDR2 SVGAGI (reference sequence). Trimming pared 8 bases from V and 4 bases from J, leaving 8 bases between. This CDR3 comprises 11 residues. The CDR3 here is CASLRRETQYF. Written as DNA, the CDR3 is TGTGCCAGCCTCAGAAGAGAGACCCAGTACTTC.

As regards this clonotype: This may come from a read error, since a much larger clone is one base off. The V call is TRBV7-9, the J call TRBJ2-2, with D possibly being TRBD1 (6 bases). Trimming shortened V by 5 bases and J by 1 base, and 11 bases separated the two germline ends. This CDR3 contains 15 residues. Germline lookup yields CDR1 SEHNR and CDR2 FQNEAQ (reference sequence). As DNA, the CDR3 is TGTGCCAGCAGCGCCGGGACAAGGAACACCGGGGAGCTGTTTTTT. Amino acids: CASSAGTRNTGELFF.

This clonotype occurred a few times. The chain recombines TRBV6-5 with TRBJ1-4; D not certain. The CDR3 totals 15 residues. V was clipped by 2 bases and J by 3 bases, with 10 bases between them. Germline-derived CDR1 and CDR2 are MNHEY and SVGAGI. DNA of the CDR3: TGTGCCAGCAGTTACGAGAGTAGTCCTAATGAAAAACTGTTTTTT. Translation gives CASSYESSPNEKLFF.

The chain couples TRBV4-2 to TRBJ2-7; possibly TRBD1 for D (7 bases). CDR3 length: 15 residues. The germline gives CDR1 LGHNA, CDR2 YNFKEQ. V was cut by 3 bases and J by 0 bases, with 12 bases left in between. Here the CDR3 reads CASSQRQGLSYEQYF. As DNA, the CDR3 is TGTGCCAGCAGCCAGAGACAGGGACTCTCCTACGAGCAGTACTTC.

The chain is built from TRBV5-1 and TRBJ2-1; TRBD2 might be the D (5 bases). This CDR3 contains 15 residues. In germline, CDR1 is SGHRS, CDR2 YFSETQ. Trimming pared 3 bases from V and 8 bases from J, leaving 18 bases between. The CDR3 loop is CASSSLSVRGDEQFF. Here the CDR3 DNA reads TGCGCCAGCAGCTCACTTAGCGTCCGAGGCGATGAGCAGTTCTTC. The entire variable domain, with the rest obtained from reference TRBV5-1 and TRBJ2-1, is as follows: KAGVTQTPRYLIKTRGQQVTLSCSPISGHRSVSWYQQTPGQGLQFLFEYFSETQRNKGNFPGRFSGRQFSNSRSEMNVSTLELGDSALYLCASSSLSVRGDEQFFGPGTRLTVL.

Only a few counts were recorded for this clonotype. The V gene is TRBV5-6, the J gene TRBJ2-5; D is uncertain. The V gene's germline CDR1 is SGHDT and CDR2 YYEEEE. V lost 0 bases, J lost 5 bases, and 8 bases lay in between. The CDR3 runs 13 residues. The CDR3 sequence: CASSLVGMETQYF. The CDR3 DNA follows: TGTGCCAGCAGCTTGGTAGGGATGGAGACCCAGTACTTC.

This clonotype has a count of ten or more. This sequence joins TRBV12-3 or TRBV12-4 and TRBJ1-5, with 7 bases identical to TRBD1. The length of the CDR3 is 16 residues. V lost 6 bases to trimming and J lost 6 bases; unmatched junction nucleotides: 14. The CDR3 loop reads CASSLGGDRVGQPQHF. The CDR3 DNA reads TGTGCCAGCAGCCTAGGGGGAGACAGGGTAGGTCAGCCCCAGCATTTT.

V and J are TRBV9 and TRBJ2-1; tentative D call: TRBD2 (5 bases). V lost 0 bases to trimming and J lost 7 bases, with 20 bases between them. The germline CDR1 and CDR2 sequences are SGDLS and YYNGEE. This CDR3 spans 17 amino acids. CDR3 loop: CASSVEWTRGSNNEQFF. Here the CDR3 DNA reads TGTGCCAGCAGCGTAGAATGGACCCGGGGTAGTAATAATGAGCAGTTCTTC.

CDR3: CSVEVRGGRYEQYF. As DNA, the CDR3 is TGCAGCGTTGAAGTCAGGGGGGGCCGGTACGAGCAGTACTTC. The V gene is TRBV29-1, the J gene TRBJ2-7; D assignment may be TRBD1 or TRBD2 (7 bases each). Trimming pared 1 base from V and 4 bases from J, leaving 14 bases between. Germline lookup yields CDR1 SQVTM and CDR2 ANQGSEA. The CDR3 runs to 14 residues.

The rearrangement uses TRBV5-1 and TRBJ1-4, with unresolved D. CDR1 is SGHRS, CDR2 YFSETQ, per germline. V was cut by 4 bases and J by 0 bases, with 10 bases left in between. There are 15 residues in the CDR3. The chain's CDR3 is CASSHRPATNEKLFF. The DNA for the CDR3 is TGCGCCAGCAGCCATCGACCTGCAACTAATGAAAAACTGTTTTTT.

This chain uses TRBV7-3 with TRBJ1-2; TRBD1 matches 7 bases. The CDR3 spans 15 residues. Trimming at V came to 5 bases and at J to 7 bases, leaving 13 bases not matched to a gene. Germline-derived CDR1 and CDR2 are SGHTA and FQGTGA. This chain's CDR3 is CASSPRQGGVGGYTF. CDR3 sequence (DNA): TGTGCCAGCAGCCCCAGACAGGGAGGTGTGGGTGGCTACACCTTC.

This clonotype was observed once. This chain joins TRBV20-1 and TRBJ2-5; tentatively, D is TRBD2 (5 bases). V dropped 3 bases and J dropped 5 bases, with 13 bases sitting between them. This CDR3 has 13 residues. Germline values: CDR1 DFQATT, CDR2 SNEGSKA (reference sequence). This CDR3 is CSASGGRRETQYF. As DNA, the CDR3 is TGCAGTGCTAGTGGCGGGCGACGTGAGACCCAGTACTTC.

This clonotype occurred many times. The rearrangement links TRBV7-8 to TRBJ2-2; 7 nucleotides line up with TRBD1. The length of the CDR3 is 16 residues. Germline assignment: CDR1 SGHVS and CDR2 FQNEAQ. V shed 3 bases, J shed 0 bases, and the junction held 4 bases outside the gene matches. This CDR3 reads CASSLRGQTNTGELFF. CDR3 sequence (DNA): TGTGCCAGCAGCTTGAGGGGACAGACGAACACCGGGGAGCTGTTTTTT.